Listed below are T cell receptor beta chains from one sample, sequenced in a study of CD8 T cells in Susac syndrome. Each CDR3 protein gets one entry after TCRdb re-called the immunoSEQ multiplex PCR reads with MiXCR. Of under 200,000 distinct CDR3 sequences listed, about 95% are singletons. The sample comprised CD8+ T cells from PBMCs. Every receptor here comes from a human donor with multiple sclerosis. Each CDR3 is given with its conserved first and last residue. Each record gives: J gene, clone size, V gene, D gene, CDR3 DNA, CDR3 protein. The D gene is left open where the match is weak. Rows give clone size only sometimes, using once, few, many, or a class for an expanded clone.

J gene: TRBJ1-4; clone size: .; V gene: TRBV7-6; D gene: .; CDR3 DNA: TGTGCCAGCAGCCGTTTATCAAACCGTGAAAAACTGTTTTTT; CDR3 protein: CASSRLSNREKLFF
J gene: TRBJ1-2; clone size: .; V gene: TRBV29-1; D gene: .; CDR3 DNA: TGCAGCGTTGAAGATCTAGTAGGCCCCGGGGGCTACACCTTC; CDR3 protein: CSVEDLVGPGGYTF
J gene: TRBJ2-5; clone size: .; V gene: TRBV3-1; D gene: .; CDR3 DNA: TGTGCCAGCAGCCAAGGTACAGAAAATCAAGAGACCCAGTACTTC; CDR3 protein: CASSQGTENQETQYF
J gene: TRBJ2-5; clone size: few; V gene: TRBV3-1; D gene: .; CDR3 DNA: TGTGCCAGCAGCCAAGACAGGGGCTATCAAGAGACCCAGTACTTC; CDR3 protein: CASSQDRGYQETQYF
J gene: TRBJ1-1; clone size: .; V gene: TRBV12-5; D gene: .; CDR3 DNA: TGTGCTAGTGGGTACCTTCACACTGAAGCTTTCTTT; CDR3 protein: CASGYLHTEAFF
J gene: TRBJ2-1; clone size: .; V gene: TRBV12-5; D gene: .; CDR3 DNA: TGTGCTAGTGGTTTGCACAATGAGCAGTTCTTC; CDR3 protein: CASGLHNEQFF
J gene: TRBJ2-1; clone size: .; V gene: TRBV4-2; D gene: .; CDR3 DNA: TGTGCCAGCAGCCAAGAGAGCGACCAGGGGCGGCGAAATGAGCAGTTCTTC; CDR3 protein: CASSQESDQGRRNEQFF
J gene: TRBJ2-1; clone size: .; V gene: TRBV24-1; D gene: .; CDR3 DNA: TGTGCCACCAGTGTAGGGGACAATGAGCAGTTCTTC; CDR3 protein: CATSVGDNEQFF
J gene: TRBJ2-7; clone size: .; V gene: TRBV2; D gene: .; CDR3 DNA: TGTGCCAGCAGTGAATTATTACCAGGGGGGGCCTACGAGCAGTACTTC; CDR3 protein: CASSELLPGGAYEQYF
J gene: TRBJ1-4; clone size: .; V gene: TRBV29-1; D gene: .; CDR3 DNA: TGCAGCGTCCTCGGGACCCCGGGAAGGGAAAAACTGTTTTTT; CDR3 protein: CSVLGTPGREKLFF
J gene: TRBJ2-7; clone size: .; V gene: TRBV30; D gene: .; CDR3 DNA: TGTGCCTGGAGTGATCTCTCCTACGAGCAGTACTTC; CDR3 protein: CAWSDLSYEQYF
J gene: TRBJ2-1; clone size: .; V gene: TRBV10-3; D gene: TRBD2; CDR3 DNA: TGTGCCATCAGTGAGCTAGCGGGAGGCCCATATCAAGCGAATGAGCAGTTCTTC; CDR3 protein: CAISELAGGPYQANEQFF
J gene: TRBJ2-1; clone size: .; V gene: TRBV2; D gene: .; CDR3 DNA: TGTGCCAGCAGGAACAGGGTAAGGGATGAGCAGTTCTTC; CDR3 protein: CASRNRVRDEQFF